The 27 T cell receptor beta chains in this list originate from one sample, sequenced in a study of technical replicates of blood from a few donors. Only in-frame clones appear in the TCRdb table, and some are missing; sequencing was by immunoSEQ multiplex PCR. Seen here are 75,000 to 100,000 clones, about 94% observed once, and the top ten hold approximately 0.24%. Sequenced input: T cells isolated from PBMCs. Receptors originate from a human donor in good health.

This clone has a handful of counts. The chain joins TRBV12-5 to TRBJ1-1; D not certain. This CDR3 has 12 amino acids. The ends were cut back, 6 bases at V and 1 base at J, with 6 bases in the middle. Germline CDR1 and CDR2: LGHNT and FRNRAP. The CDR3, as DNA: TGTGCTAGTGGGCTTAGGAACACTGAAGCTTTCTTT. Translation: CASGLRNTEAFF.

This clone showed up just a few times. The chain couples TRBV15 to TRBJ1-5, with 8 bases that match TRBD1. With V trimmed by 3 bases and J by 4 bases, 2 bases remained unmatched. The germline CDR1 and CDR2 sequences are LNHNV and YYDKDF (reference sequence). The CDR3 is made up of 14 amino acids. The CDR3 sequence is CATSRTGENQPQHF. In DNA, the CDR3 is TGTGCCACCAGCAGGACAGGGGAGAATCAGCCCCAGCATTTT.

This chain uses TRBV2 with TRBJ1-2; TRBD1 is a possible D gene (6 bases). The CDR3 covers 15 residues. V was shortened by 7 bases and J by 0 bases, with 15 bases between the two germline ends. CDR1 is SNHLY and CDR2 is FYNNEI in the germline V gene. DNA for the CDR3: TGTGCCAGCAACCTACAGGGTTATACTAACTATGGCTACACCTTC. This encodes CASNLQGYTNYGYTF.

This chain uses TRBV5-1 with TRBJ1-1; 7 positions agree with TRBD1. CDR1 and CDR2 (germline): SGHRS, YFSETQ. This CDR3 region has 14 residues. With 4 bases clipped from V and 1 base from J, the junction kept 4 bases outside the gene matches. The CDR3 sequence is CASSMGQPNTEAFF. In DNA, the CDR3 is TGCGCCAGCAGCATGGGACAGCCGAACACTGAAGCTTTCTTT.

This clone has only one observation. The chain recombines TRBV27 with TRBJ2-7, with 11 bases matching TRBD2. The CDR3 loop spans 15 amino acids. Germline CDR1 MNHEY, CDR2 SMNVEV (reference sequence). J lost 1 base, V lost 5 bases, and 4 bases had no gene match. The CDR3 sequence: CASSERLAGSYEQYF. For the CDR3, the DNA is TGTGCCAGCAGTGAGCGACTAGCGGGGTCCTACGAGCAGTACTTC.

V gene TRBV30 combines with J gene TRBJ1-6, with D perhaps TRBD1 (5 bases). The V end was cut by 2 bases, the J end by 0 bases, with 8 bases between. Germline CDR1 GTSNPN, CDR2 SVGIG (reference sequence). The CDR3 covers 15 residues. CDR3 loop: CAWSRGSSYNSPLHF. The CDR3, as DNA: TGTGCCTGGAGTCGGGGGAGCTCCTATAATTCACCCCTCCACTTT.

This sequence joins TRBV29-1 and TRBJ2-7, with 7 nucleotides matching TRBD2. The germline V gene has CDR1 SQVTM and CDR2 ANQGSEA. The CDR3 loop spans 16 amino acids. The V segment lost 1 base and the J segment 0 bases; nucleotides outside the gene matches: 9. CDR3 sequence reads: CSVEALTSFSSYEQYF. The CDR3 DNA reads TGCAGCGTTGAAGCCCTGACTAGCTTCAGCTCCTACGAGCAGTACTTC.

V usage is TRBV27 and J usage is TRBJ2-5; D perhaps matches TRBD1 (6 bases). Germline-derived CDR1 and CDR2 are MNHEY and SMNVEV (reference sequence). This CDR3 has 14 residues. Trimming pared 3 bases from V and 5 bases from J, leaving 13 bases between. CDR3 sequence: CASSFQQGTETQYF. The DNA for the CDR3 is TGTGCCAGCAGTTTTCAGCAGGGGACGGAGACCCAGTACTTC.

The chain employs TRBV10-1 and TRBJ2-7, with D perhaps matching TRBD1 (6 bases). Trimming pared 4 bases from V and 0 bases from J, leaving 22 bases between. The CDR3 consists of 18 residues. Germline lookup yields CDR1 WNHNN and CDR2 SYGVQD (reference sequence). The CDR3 DNA is TGCGCCAGCAGTGTAGGGACACCCTCCCCCCCTCGCTCCTACGAGCAGTACTTC. Its protein product is CASSVGTPSPPRSYEQYF.

The genes are TRBV7-9 and TRBJ1-2; possible D gene TRBD1, 6 bases. Between the trimmed V and J ends, which lost 5 bases and 1 base, there was a span of 11 bases. The length of the CDR3 is 14 residues. CDR1 is SEHNR, CDR2 FQNEAQ, per germline (reference sequence). The CDR3, as DNA: TGTGCCAGCAGCCCCCAGGGGAATAACTATGGCTACACCTTC. Translation: CASSPQGNNYGYTF.

The CDR3 protein is CASSETGLRDTQYF. The CDR3 DNA reads as TGCGCCAGCAGCGAAACAGGGCTTAGGGATACGCAGTATTTT. The chain is built from TRBV5-1 and TRBJ2-3, with TRBD1 as a possible D gene (6 bases). Germline CDR1 and CDR2: SGHRS and YFSETQ. V lost 4 bases and J lost 6, with 15 bases in between. The CDR3 consists of 14 residues.

The V call is TRBV14, the J call TRBJ2-7, with TRBD1 as a possible D gene (5 bases). Germline V CDR1 and CDR2: SGHDN, FVKESK. This CDR3 comprises 13 residues. The V gene lost 4 bases and the J gene lost 6 bases, with 13 bases spanning the gap. The CDR3 bases are TGTGCCAGCAGCCCCCACAAAGGGGTCGAGCAGTACTTC. Amino acids: CASSPHKGVEQYF.

V usage is TRBV5-1 and J usage is TRBJ2-3; 14 bases match TRBD2. This CDR3 has 18 residues. The trim removed 4 bases at V and 1 base at J, leaving 8 bases unmatched. CDR1 and CDR2 (germline): SGHRS, YFSETQ. The CDR3, as DNA: TGCGCCAGCAGCCTCGGGACTAGCGGGAGTGAGGGCACAGATACGCAGTATTTT. This encodes CASSLGTSGSEGTDTQYF.

CDR3 coding DNA: TGTGCCAGCAGCTTATGGGACAGTCAGCCCCAGCATTTT. Protein sequence: CASSLWDSQPQHF. The V gene is TRBV7-2, the J gene TRBJ1-5, with 7 bases matching TRBD1. Germline V CDR1 and CDR2: SGHTA, FQGNSA. The CDR3 is made up of 13 amino acids. The V gene end was trimmed by 2 bases and the J gene end by 6 bases; junction bases not matched to a gene: 1.

This chain links TRBV6-5 with TRBJ2-5, with 11 positions matching TRBD1. The CDR3 has 15 residues. Germline CDR1 MNHEY, CDR2 SVGAGI. V dropped 5 bases and J dropped 5; count of bases not matched to a gene: 7. As DNA, the CDR3 is TGTGCCAGCAGTGGCTGGGACAGGGGGAGGGAGACCCAGTACTTC. Translating it yields CASSGWDRGRETQYF.

The genes are TRBV19 and TRBJ1-3; a possible D gene is TRBD1 (5 bases). V was cut by 7 bases and J by 0 bases, with 16 bases left in between. There are 16 residues in the CDR3. Germline V gives CDR1 LNHDA, CDR2 SQIVND (reference sequence). The CDR3 DNA is TGTGCCAGTATCGCCGGGGGGGGTAACTCTGGAAACACCATATATTTT. Its protein product is CASIAGGGNSGNTIYF.

CDR3 sequence (DNA): TGTGCCACCAGACTTGGACAAGCCTACGAGCAGTACTTC. Translating it yields CATRLGQAYEQYF. The genes are TRBV15 and TRBJ2-7, with a weak D call TRBD1 (5 bases). CDR1 and CDR2 from the germline V gene are LNHNV and YYDKDF (reference sequence). V was clipped by 6 bases and J by 2 bases, with 11 bases between them. This CDR3 region has 13 residues.

The gene calls are TRBV2 and TRBJ1-2, with TRBD1 matching over 8 bases. Germline CDR1 SNHLY, CDR2 FYNNEI. The V segment lost 4 bases and the J segment 5 bases; nucleotides outside the gene matches: 9. The CDR3 has 15 residues. The CDR3 reads CASSGGTGDLYGYTF. DNA of the CDR3: TGTGCCAGCAGTGGTGGGACAGGCGACCTTTATGGCTACACCTTC.

The V and J genes are TRBV5-1 and TRBJ1-1, with D uncertain. Trimming stripped 0 bases from V and 5 bases from J, with 17 bases between. Germline CDR1 is SGHRS and CDR2 is YFSETQ. CDR3 length: 16 amino acids. CDR3 in amino acids: CASSLGLWGRETEAFF. In DNA, the CDR3 is TGCGCCAGCAGCTTGGGGCTTTGGGGTCGGGAAACTGAAGCTTTCTTT.

This clone was seen just once. The chain couples TRBV7-9 to TRBJ2-2, with 8 bases lining up with TRBD1. The CDR3 loop spans 19 amino acids. Germline CDR1 and CDR2: SEHNR and FQNEAQ (reference sequence). The V segment lost 3 bases and the J segment 6 bases; nucleotides outside the gene matches: 18. CDR3 in amino acids: CASSLNHRGFAFTAGELFF. The CDR3 coding sequence is TGTGCCAGCAGCTTGAATCACAGGGGGTTCGCTTTTACAGCCGGGGAGCTGTTTTTT.

This rearrangement joins TRBV9 to TRBJ2-7; 8 bases are shared with TRBD1. Germline CDR1 and CDR2: SGDLS and YYNGEE. The CDR3 spans 16 residues. Germline trimming cut 0 bases from V and 0 bases from J; bases unmatched to any gene: 5. The CDR3, as DNA: TGTGCCAGCAGCGTAGATCGGGACAGGAGCTCCTACGAGCAGTACTTC. Amino acid sequence: CASSVDRDRSSYEQYF. Looking up the rest from reference TRBV9 and TRBJ2-7 gives the full variable domain: DSGVTQTPKHLITATGQRVTLRCSPRSGDLSVYWYQQSLDQGLQFLIQYYNGEERAKGNILERFSAQQFPDLHSELNLSSLELGDSALYFCASSVDRDRSSYEQYFGPGTRLTVT.

The chain couples TRBV12-5 to TRBJ2-2, with D possibly being TRBD2 (5 bases). CDR3 length equals 14 residues. Germline CDR1 LGHNT, CDR2 FRNRAP. The V end was cut by 6 bases, the J end by 4 bases, with 12 bases between. The CDR3 bases are TGTGCTAGTGGCCCTAGAGGGAGCACCGGGGAGCTGTTTTTT. It translates to CASGPRGSTGELFF.

The rearrangement joins TRBV5-1 to TRBJ2-5; 7 nucleotides agree with TRBD1. Germline CDR1 and CDR2: SGHRS and YFSETQ. This CDR3 spans 17 amino acids. The V gene end was trimmed by 2 bases and the J gene end by 1 base; junction bases not matched to a gene: 11. The CDR3 here is CASSLLQGPGSQETQYF. In DNA form, the CDR3 reads TGCGCCAGCAGCTTACTACAGGGGCCGGGGTCCCAAGAGACCCAGTACTTC.

The table lists this clone with a count of one. The chain recombines TRBV6-1 with TRBJ1-2; tentatively, D is TRBD1 (5 bases). Germline V lookup: CDR1 MNHNS, CDR2 SASEGT. The CDR3 covers 14 residues. The germline V and J ends were trimmed by 2 bases and 7 bases, with 14 bases remaining between them. The CDR3, as DNA: TGTGCCAGCAGTGAAAGGGCAGGGATTGGTGGCTACACCTTC. The encoded protein is CASSERAGIGGYTF.

The chain couples TRBV7-9 to TRBJ1-4; the match to TRBD1 covers 10 bases. Germline V gene data show CDR1 as SEHNR and CDR2 as FQNEAQ (reference sequence). With V trimmed by 5 bases and J by 7 bases, 16 bases remained unmatched. This CDR3 is built from 18 residues. CDR3 residues: CASSRGTGVLGGTEKLFF. CDR3 DNA: TGTGCCAGCAGCCGCGGGACAGGGGTGTTAGGGGGTACTGAAAAACTGTTTTTT.

The chain has TRBV5-4 and TRBJ2-5; TRBD1 matches 7 bases. This CDR3 contains 13 residues. Germline V gene lookup returns CDR1 SGHNT and CDR2 YYREEE (reference sequence). The trim removed 4 bases at V and 4 bases at J, leaving 4 bases unmatched. CDR3 nucleotide sequence: TGTGCCAGCAGCCTCGACAGGGCAGAGACCCAGTACTTC. Its protein product is CASSLDRAETQYF.

The J gene is TRBJ2-3, the V gene TRBV15, with 10 bases matching TRBD2. The trim removed 1 base at V and 6 bases at J, leaving 7 bases unmatched. Germline loops: CDR1 LNHNV, CDR2 YYDKDF (reference sequence). This CDR3 is 16 amino acids long. CDR3 residues: CATSRVGSGGPDTQYF. The DNA for the CDR3 is TGTGCCACCAGCAGAGTGGGTAGCGGGGGGCCGGATACGCAGTATTTT. Variable domain in full (rest from reference TRBV15 and TRBJ2-3): DAMVIQNPRYQVTQFGKPVTLSCSQTLNHNVMYWYQQKSSQAPKLLFHYYDKDFNNEADTPDNFQSRRPNTSFCFLDIRSPGLGDTAMYLCATSRVGSGGPDTQYFGPGTRLTVL.